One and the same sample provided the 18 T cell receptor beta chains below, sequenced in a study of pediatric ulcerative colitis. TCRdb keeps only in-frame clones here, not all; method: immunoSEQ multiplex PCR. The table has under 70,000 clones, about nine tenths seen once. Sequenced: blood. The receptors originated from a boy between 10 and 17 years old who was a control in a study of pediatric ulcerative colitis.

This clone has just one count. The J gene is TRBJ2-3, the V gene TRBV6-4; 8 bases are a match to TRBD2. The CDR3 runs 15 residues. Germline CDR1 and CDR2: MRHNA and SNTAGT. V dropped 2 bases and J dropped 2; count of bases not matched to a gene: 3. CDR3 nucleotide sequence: TGTGCCAGCAGTGACCATAGCGGGGCCACAGATACGCAGTATTTT. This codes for CASSDHSGATDTQYF.

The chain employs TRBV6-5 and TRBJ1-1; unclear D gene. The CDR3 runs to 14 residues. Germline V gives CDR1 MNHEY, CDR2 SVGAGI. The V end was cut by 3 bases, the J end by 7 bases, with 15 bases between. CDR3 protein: CASSYLETVLEAFF. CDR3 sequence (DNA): TGTGCCAGCAGTTATCTCGAGACCGTTCTTGAAGCTTTCTTT.

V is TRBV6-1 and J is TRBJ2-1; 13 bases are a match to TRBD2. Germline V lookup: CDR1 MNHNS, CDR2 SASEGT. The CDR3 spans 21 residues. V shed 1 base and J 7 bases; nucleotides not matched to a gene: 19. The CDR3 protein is CASSEGGANRVGLAGRNEQFF. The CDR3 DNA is TGTGCCAGCAGTGAAGGTGGCGCTAACAGGGTGGGACTAGCGGGACGAAATGAGCAGTTCTTC.

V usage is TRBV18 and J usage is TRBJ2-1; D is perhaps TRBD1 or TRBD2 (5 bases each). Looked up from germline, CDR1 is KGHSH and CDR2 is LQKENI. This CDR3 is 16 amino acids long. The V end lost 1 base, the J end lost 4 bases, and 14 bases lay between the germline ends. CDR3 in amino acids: CASSPLVGTGYNEQFF. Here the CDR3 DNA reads TGTGCCAGCTCACCACTGGTCGGGACGGGATACAATGAGCAGTTCTTC.

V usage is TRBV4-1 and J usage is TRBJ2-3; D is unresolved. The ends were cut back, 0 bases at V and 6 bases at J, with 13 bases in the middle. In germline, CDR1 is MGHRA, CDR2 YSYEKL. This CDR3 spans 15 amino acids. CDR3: CASSQEPGSADTQYF. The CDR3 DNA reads TGCGCCAGCAGCCAAGAACCGGGTTCGGCGGATACGCAGTATTTT.

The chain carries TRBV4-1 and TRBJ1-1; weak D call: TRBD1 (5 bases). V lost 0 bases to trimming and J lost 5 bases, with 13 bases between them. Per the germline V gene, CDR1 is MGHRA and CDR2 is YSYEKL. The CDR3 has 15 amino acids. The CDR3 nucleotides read TGCGCCAGCAGCCAAGAAGGCGGGGGAAAAACTGAAGCTTTCTTT. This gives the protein CASSQEGGGKTEAFF.

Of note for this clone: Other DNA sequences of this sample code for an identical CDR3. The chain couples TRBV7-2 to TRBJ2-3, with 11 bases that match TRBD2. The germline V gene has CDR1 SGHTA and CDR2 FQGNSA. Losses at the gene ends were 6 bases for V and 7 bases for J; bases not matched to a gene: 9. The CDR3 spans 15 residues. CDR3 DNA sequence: TGTGCCAGCAGTCCTGGACTAGCGGGCGTGAATACGCAGTATTTT. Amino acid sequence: CASSPGLAGVNTQYF.

CDR3 sequence reads: CASSPGNTIYF. For the CDR3, the DNA is TGTGCCAGCAGCCCTGGAAACACCATATATTTT. The V gene is TRBV14, the J gene TRBJ1-3; D remains ambiguous. Germline CDR1 and CDR2: SGHDN and FVKESK. This CDR3 contains 11 residues. V gave up 4 bases and J gave up 2 bases, with 0 bases separating them.

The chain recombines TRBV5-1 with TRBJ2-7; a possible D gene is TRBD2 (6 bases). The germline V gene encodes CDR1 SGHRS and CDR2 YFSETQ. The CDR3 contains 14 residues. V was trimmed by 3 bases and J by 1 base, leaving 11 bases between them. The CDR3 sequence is CASSWGTQSYEQYF. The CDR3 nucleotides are TGCGCCAGCAGCTGGGGGACTCAATCCTACGAGCAGTACTTC.

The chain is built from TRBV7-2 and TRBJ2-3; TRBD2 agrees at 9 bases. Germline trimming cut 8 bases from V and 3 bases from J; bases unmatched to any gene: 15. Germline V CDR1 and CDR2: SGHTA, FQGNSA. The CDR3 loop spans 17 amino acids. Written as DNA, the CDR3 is TGTGCCAGCCTGCTGGGGCTTAGCGGGAGTTCAACAGATACGCAGTATTTT. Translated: CASLLGLSGSSTDTQYF.

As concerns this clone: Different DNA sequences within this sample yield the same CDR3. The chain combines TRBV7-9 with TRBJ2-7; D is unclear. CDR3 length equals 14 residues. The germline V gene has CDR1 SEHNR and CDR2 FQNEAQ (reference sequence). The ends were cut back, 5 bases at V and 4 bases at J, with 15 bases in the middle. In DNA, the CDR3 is TGTGCCAGCAGCCTCCCCGGTTCTCCTTACGAGCAGTACTTC. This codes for CASSLPGSPYEQYF. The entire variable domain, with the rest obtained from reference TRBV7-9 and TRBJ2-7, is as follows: DTGVSQNPRHKITKRGQNVTFRCDPISEHNRLYWYRQTLGQGPEFLTYFQNEAQLEKSRLLSDRFSAERPKGSFSTLEIQRTEQGDSAMYLCASSLPGSPYEQYFGPGTRLTVT.

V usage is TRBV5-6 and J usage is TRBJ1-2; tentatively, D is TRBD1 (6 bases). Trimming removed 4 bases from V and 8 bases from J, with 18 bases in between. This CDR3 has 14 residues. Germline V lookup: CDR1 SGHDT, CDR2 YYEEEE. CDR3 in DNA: TGTGCCAGCAGCGGTGATACAGGGCCGTCAGGCTACACCTTC. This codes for CASSGDTGPSGYTF.

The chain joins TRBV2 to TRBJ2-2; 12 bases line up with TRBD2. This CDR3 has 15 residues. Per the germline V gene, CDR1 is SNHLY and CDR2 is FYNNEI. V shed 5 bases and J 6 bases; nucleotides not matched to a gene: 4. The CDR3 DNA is TGTGCCAGCAGTTCTAGCGGGGGGGCCTCCGGGGAGCTGTTTTTT. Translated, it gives CASSSSGGASGELFF. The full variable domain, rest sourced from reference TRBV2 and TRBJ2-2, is EPEVTQTPSHQVTQMGQEVILRCVPISNHLYFYWYRQILGQKVEFLVSFYNNEISEKSEIFDDQFSVERPDGSNFTLKIRSTKLEDSAMYFCASSSSGGASGELFFGEGSRLTVL.

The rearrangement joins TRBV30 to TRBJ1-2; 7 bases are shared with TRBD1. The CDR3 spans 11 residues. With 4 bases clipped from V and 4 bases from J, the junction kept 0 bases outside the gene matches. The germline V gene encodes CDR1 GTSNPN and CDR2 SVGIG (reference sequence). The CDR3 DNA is TGTGCCTGGACAGGGGGCTATGGCTACACCTTC. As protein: CAWTGGYGYTF. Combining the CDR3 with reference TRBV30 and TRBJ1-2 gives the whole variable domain SQTIHQWPATLVQPVGSPLSLECTVEGTSNPNLYWYRQAAGRGLQLLFYSVGIGQISSEVPQNLSASRPQDRQFILSSKKLLLSDSGFYLCAWTGGYGYTFGSGTRLTVV.

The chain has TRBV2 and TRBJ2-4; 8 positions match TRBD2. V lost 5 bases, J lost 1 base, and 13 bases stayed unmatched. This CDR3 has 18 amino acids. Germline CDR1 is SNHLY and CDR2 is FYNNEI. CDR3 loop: CASSFGVAGREAKNIQYF. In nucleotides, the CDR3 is TGTGCCAGCAGTTTTGGGGTAGCGGGACGAGAGGCCAAAAACATTCAGTACTTC.

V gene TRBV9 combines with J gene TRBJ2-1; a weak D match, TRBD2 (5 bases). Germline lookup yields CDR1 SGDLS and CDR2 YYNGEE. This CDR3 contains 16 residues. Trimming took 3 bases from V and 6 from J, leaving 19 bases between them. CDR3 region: CASSAMGVGVINEQFF. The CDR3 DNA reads TGTGCCAGCAGCGCGATGGGTGTGGGAGTGATCAATGAGCAGTTCTTC. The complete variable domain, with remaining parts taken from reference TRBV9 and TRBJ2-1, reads DSGVTQTPKHLITATGQRVTLRCSPRSGDLSVYWYQQSLDQGLQFLIQYYNGEERAKGNILERFSAQQFPDLHSELNLSSLELGDSALYFCASSAMGVGVINEQFFGPGTRLTVL.

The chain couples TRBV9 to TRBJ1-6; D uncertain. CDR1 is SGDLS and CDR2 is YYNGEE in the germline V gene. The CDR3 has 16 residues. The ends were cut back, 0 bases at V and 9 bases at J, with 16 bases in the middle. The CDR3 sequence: CASSVEVSPFGSPLHF. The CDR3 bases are TGTGCCAGCAGCGTAGAGGTTTCTCCTTTCGGTTCACCCCTCCACTTT.

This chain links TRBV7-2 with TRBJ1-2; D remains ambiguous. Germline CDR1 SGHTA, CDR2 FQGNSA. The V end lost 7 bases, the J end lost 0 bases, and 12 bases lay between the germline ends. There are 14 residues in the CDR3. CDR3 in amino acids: CASNPDISNYGYTF. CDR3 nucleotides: TGTGCCAGCAACCCAGATATTTCTAACTATGGCTACACCTTC.